This is a list of T cell receptor beta chains from one sample in a study of blood T cell repertoires in COVID-19. Sequencing was performed with immunoSEQ multiplex PCR; in TCRdb, only in-frame clones are kept and a portion is missing. The data show about 140,000 clones, 84% seen once. The sample taken for sequencing was peripheral blood. The receptors were sampled from a man aged 60 to 75 with active or convalescent COVID-19. Each CDR3 is given with its conserved first and last residue. Fields, in order: J gene, V gene, clone size, D gene, CDR3 protein, CDR3 DNA. A D gene is named only where the DNA matches it firmly. Where a row states a size, it is once, few, many or the class of an expanded clone; other rows omit it.

J: TRBJ1-1; V: TRBV18; size: -; D: -; CDR3: CASSPDSLNTEAFF; DNA: TGTGCCAGCTCACCAGACAGCTTGAACACTGAAGCTTTCTTT
J: TRBJ2-1; V: TRBV4-3; size: -; D: -; CDR3: CASSQERSGSYNEQFF; DNA: TGCGCCAGCAGCCAAGAAAGGAGCGGGTCGTACAATGAGCAGTTCTTC
J: TRBJ2-1; V: TRBV28; size: -; D: TRBD2; CDR3: CASSSLEASGRSTYNEQFF; DNA: TGTGCCAGCAGTTCTCTTGAGGCTAGCGGGAGGTCGACCTACAATGAGCAGTTCTTC
J: TRBJ2-7; V: TRBV9; size: -; D: -; CDR3: CASSPTGQPYEQYF; DNA: TGTGCCAGCAGCCCGACCGGACAGCCCTACGAGCAGTACTTC
J: TRBJ2-7; V: TRBV30; size: once; D: -; CDR3: CAWGRQGPYEQYF; DNA: TGTGCCTGGGGGCGCCAGGGCCCTTACGAGCAGTACTTC
J: TRBJ2-7; V: TRBV5-6; size: -; D: TRBD1; CDR3: CASSPGTGSYEQYF; DNA: TGTGCCAGCAGCCCCGGGACAGGGAGCTACGAGCAGTACTTC
J: TRBJ1-4; V: TRBV4-3; size: once; D: -; CDR3: CASSLTNGPGKLFF; DNA: TGCGCCAGCAGCCTTACAAATGGCCCCGGGAAACTGTTTTTT
J: TRBJ1-1; V: TRBV5-1; size: -; D: TRBD1; CDR3: CASSLTGRGYAFF; DNA: TGCGCCAGCAGCTTGACGGGCAGGGGGTATGCTTTCTTT
J: TRBJ2-7; V: TRBV6-5; size: -; D: -; CDR3: CASSYSFGSSSYEQYF; DNA: TGTGCCAGCAGTTATTCCTTTGGCTCCAGCTCCTACGAGCAGTACTTC
J: TRBJ2-2; V: TRBV7-9; size: -; D: -; CDR3: CASSPARGDTGELFF; DNA: TGTGCCAGCAGCCCCGCCAGGGGGGACACCGGGGAGCTGTTTTTT
J: TRBJ2-1; V: TRBV30; size: -; D: TRBD2; CDR3: CAGDTGLAGGPMVFNEQFF; DNA: TGTGCCGGGGATACGGGGCTAGCGGGGGGGCCCATGGTATTCAATGAGCAGTTCTTC
J: TRBJ1-2; V: TRBV7-2; size: -; D: -; CDR3: CASSLVGSDYGYTF; DNA: TGTGCCAGCAGCTTAGTAGGGAGCGACTATGGCTACACCTTC
J: TRBJ2-7; V: TRBV3-1/TRBV3-2; size: -; D: -; CDR3: CASSRSAGAPYEQYF; DNA: TGTGCCAGCAGCCGCTCGGCGGGGGCCCCCTACGAGCAGTACTTC
J: TRBJ1-2; V: TRBV30; size: -; D: -; CDR3: CALMTGYRVYGYTF; DNA: TGTGCCTTGATGACAGGTTACCGAGTCTATGGCTACACCTTC
J: TRBJ1-2; V: TRBV14; size: -; D: -; CDR3: CASSQEGALRGYTF; DNA: TGTGCCAGCAGCCAAGAGGGGGCCTTGCGTGGCTACACCTTC
J: TRBJ1-2; V: TRBV29-1; size: once; D: TRBD1; CDR3: CSVESTGGGFLGYTF; DNA: TGCAGCGTTGAATCGACAGGGGGCGGATTTCTCGGCTACACCTTC
J: TRBJ2-5; V: TRBV30; size: -; D: TRBD2; CDR3: CAWSPPRAGGPETQYF; DNA: TGTGCCTGGAGTCCTCCTCGGGCGGGAGGGCCGGAGACCCAGTACTTC
J: TRBJ2-1; V: TRBV20-1; size: -; D: -; CDR3: CSAPTSYEQFF; DNA: TGCAGTGCGCCTACTAGCTATGAGCAGTTCTTC
J: TRBJ2-1; V: TRBV11-3; size: -; D: -; CDR3: CASSFGEYNEQFF; DNA: TGTGCCAGCAGCTTCGGAGAATACAATGAGCAGTTCTTC
J: TRBJ2-1; V: TRBV28; size: -; D: TRBD1; CDR3: CASSPLGQGMSYNEQFF; DNA: TGTGCCAGCAGTCCCCTTGGACAGGGGATGTCCTACAATGAGCAGTTCTTC
J: TRBJ1-2; V: TRBV5-6; size: -; D: TRBD1; CDR3: CASRRQGASGYTF; DNA: TGTGCCAGCAGGAGACAGGGGGCCAGTGGCTACACCTTC
J: TRBJ2-3; V: TRBV30; size: -; D: TRBD2; CDR3: CAWSISGVTDTQYF; DNA: TGTGCCTGGAGTATTAGCGGGGTCACAGATACGCAGTATTTT
J: TRBJ2-2; V: TRBV5-5; size: once; D: -; CDR3: CASSLGGPLTGELFF; DNA: TGTGCCAGCAGCTTGGGGGGGCCGCTCACCGGGGAGCTGTTTTTT
J: TRBJ1-3; V: TRBV27; size: once; D: -; CDR3: CASRAGSSGNTIYF; DNA: TGTGCCAGCAGGGCCGGGAGCTCTGGAAACACCATATATTTT
J: TRBJ1-5; V: TRBV5-8; size: -; D: -; CDR3: CASSLATASFISNQPQHF; DNA: TGTGCCAGCAGCTTGGCGACAGCTTCCTTCATTAGCAATCAGCCCCAGCATTTT
J: TRBJ2-4; V: TRBV20-1; size: -; D: -; CDR3: CSARGVDIQYF; DNA: TGCAGTGCTAGAGGCGTGGACATTCAGTACTTC
J: TRBJ2-6; V: TRBV6-5; size: -; D: -; CDR3: CASSYSSGAGANVLTF; DNA: TGTGCCAGCAGTTACTCTTCGGGGGCTGGGGCCAACGTCCTGACTTTC
J: TRBJ2-1; V: TRBV7-2; size: -; D: -; CDR3: CASSLATGRRHEQFF; DNA: TGTGCCAGCAGCTTAGCGACAGGGAGGAGGCATGAGCAGTTCTTC
J: TRBJ2-2; V: TRBV18; size: -; D: -; CDR3: CASSPGHLRNTGELFF; DNA: TGTGCCAGCTCACCCGGACACTTGAGGAACACCGGGGAGCTGTTTTTT
J: TRBJ1-2; V: TRBV4-3; size: -; D: -; CDR3: CASSPFQGTYGYTF; DNA: TGCGCCAGCAGCCCCTTCCAGGGGACCTATGGCTACACCTTC
J: TRBJ1-6; V: TRBV5-1; size: -; D: TRBD1; CDR3: CASSLGAGGGSPLHF; DNA: TGCGCCAGCAGCTTGGGGGCAGGGGGAGGTTCACCCCTCCACTTT
J: TRBJ1-2; V: TRBV18; size: once; D: -; CDR3: CASSPAGGLFDGYTF; DNA: TGTGCCAGCTCACCGGCGGGGGGGCTCTTCGATGGCTACACCTTC
J: TRBJ1-2; V: TRBV6-5; size: -; D: -; CDR3: CASSYQGQNYGYTF; DNA: TGTGCCAGCAGTTACCAGGGGCAGAACTATGGCTACACCTTC
J: TRBJ2-3; V: TRBV6-5; size: few; D: TRBD1; CDR3: CASRTGTGYTDTQYF; DNA: TGTGCCAGCAGAACCGGGACAGGTTACACAGATACGCAGTATTTT
J: TRBJ1-4; V: TRBV6-5; size: once; D: TRBD1; CDR3: CASRLTGMRKEKLFF; DNA: TGTGCCAGCAGGTTGACAGGGATGAGGAAGGAAAAACTGTTTTTT
J: TRBJ2-3; V: TRBV7-6; size: once; D: TRBD1; CDR3: CASSSFLRGPGDTQYF; DNA: TGTGCCAGCAGCTCGTTTTTGAGGGGGCCGGGGGATACGCAGTATTTT
J: TRBJ2-7; V: TRBV11-2; size: -; D: TRBD1; CDR3: CASSLGPGGRGYEQYF; DNA: TGTGCCAGCAGCTTAGGGCCAGGGGGTCGCGGGTACGAGCAGTACTTC
J: TRBJ1-2; V: TRBV12-3/TRBV12-4; size: -; D: TRBD1; CDR3: CASSLKGAGGYTF; DNA: TGTGCCAGCAGTTTAAAGGGGGCGGGTGGCTACACCTTC
J: TRBJ1-5; V: TRBV19; size: -; D: TRBD1; CDR3: CASMKQGDYQPQHF; DNA: TGTGCCAGTATGAAACAGGGGGACTATCAGCCCCAGCATTTT
J: TRBJ1-5; V: TRBV6-2/TRBV6-3; size: -; D: -; CDR3: CASSPGVSGNQPQHF; DNA: TGTGCCAGCAGCCCAGGGGTTAGTGGCAATCAGCCCCAGCATTTT
J: TRBJ1-5; V: TRBV6-5; size: -; D: TRBD1; CDR3: CASSPEGQGNQPQHF; DNA: TGTGCCAGCAGCCCGGAAGGACAGGGCAATCAGCCCCAGCATTTT
J: TRBJ2-1; V: TRBV21-1; size: -; D: -; CDR3: CASSNGGLAAYNEQFF; DNA: TGTGCCAGCAGCAATGGAGGACTAGCGGCCTACAATGAGCAGTTCTTC
J: TRBJ2-1; V: TRBV7-2; size: -; D: TRBD2; CDR3: CASSSLAGVNEQFF; DNA: TGTGCCAGCAGCTCACTAGCGGGAGTCAATGAGCAGTTCTTC
J: TRBJ2-7; V: TRBV6-5; size: -; D: -; CDR3: CASIPGRGWDEQYF; DNA: TGTGCCAGCATCCCGGGGAGAGGCTGGGACGAGCAGTACTTC
J: TRBJ1-2; V: TRBV5-1; size: -; D: -; CDR3: CASSRKDNGGYTF; DNA: TGCGCCAGCAGCCGTAAGGACAACGGAGGCTACACCTTC
J: TRBJ2-7; V: TRBV2; size: -; D: TRBD2; CDR3: CASRGVQVFYEQYF; DNA: TGTGCCAGCCGGGGGGTACAGGTTTTCTACGAGCAGTACTTC
J: TRBJ1-5; V: TRBV7-8; size: -; D: -; CDR3: CASSLGGQPQHF; DNA: TGTGCCAGCAGCCTCGGGGGGCAGCCCCAGCATTTT
J: TRBJ1-2; V: TRBV19; size: few; D: TRBD1; CDR3: CASSIWGQGARGYTF; DNA: TGTGCCAGTAGTATCTGGGGACAGGGGGCGCGAGGCTACACCTTC
J: TRBJ2-7; V: TRBV6-5; size: -; D: TRBD1; CDR3: CASSSYAGQATYEQYF; DNA: TGTGCCAGCAGTTCCTACGCGGGACAGGCGACCTACGAGCAGTACTTC
J: TRBJ2-3; V: TRBV5-4; size: -; D: TRBD2; CDR3: CASSTSGGATDTQYF; DNA: TGTGCCAGCAGCACTAGCGGGGGGGCAACAGATACGCAGTATTTT
J: TRBJ1-5; V: TRBV19; size: -; D: -; CDR3: CASRTTEGLNQPQHF; DNA: TGTGCCAGTAGGACGACGGAGGGGCTAAATCAGCCCCAGCATTTT
J: TRBJ1-4; V: TRBV6-5; size: -; D: -; CDR3: CASSYAPAATTEKLFF; DNA: TGTGCCAGCAGTTACGCCCCAGCGGCCACCACCGAAAAACTGTTTTTT
J: TRBJ2-1; V: TRBV18; size: -; D: TRBD1; CDR3: CASSRTGNEQFF; DNA: TGTGCCAGCTCACGGACAGGGAACGAGCAGTTCTTC
J: TRBJ1-6; V: TRBV2; size: -; D: TRBD1; CDR3: CASSGQAGNSPLHF; DNA: TGTGCCAGCAGCGGACAGGCCGGCAATTCACCCCTCCACTTT